This T cell receptor beta chain was profiled in a study of CD8 T cells in ankylosing spondylitis. Study results and limitations: It was reported that disease-linked clones were significantly enriched in matched ankylosing spondylitis synovial fluid. There was a TCR beta motif, made of roughly eight highly homologous variants, that appeared characteristic of ankylosing spondylitis blood. Some motif variants had been reported before (in reactive arthritis synovial fluid and blood).

This clonotype was observed at least ten times. No antigen is known for it. The germline CDR1 and CDR2 sequences are SGHRS and YFSETQ. V gave up 3 bases and J gave up 1 base; unmatched junction bases: 4. The CDR3 has 15 amino acids. With molecular barcodes, quantitative 5'-RACE was used to make the TCR beta libraries. Each CDR3 protein gets one entry after TCRdb re-called the 5' RACE reads with MiXCR. The sample has more than 200,000 distinct CDR3 sequences, under 30% seen once. V gene TRBV5-1 combines with J gene TRBJ1-1; 9 bases map to TRBD1. The material sequenced was blood, either unsorted or a sorted T cell fraction (not recorded which). The receptor comes from a male donor with ankylosing spondylitis or in good health (not recorded which). As DNA, the CDR3 is TGCGCCAGCAGCTCAAAGGGACAGGGGAACACTGAAGCTTTCTTT. It is translated as CASSSKGQGNTEAFF.